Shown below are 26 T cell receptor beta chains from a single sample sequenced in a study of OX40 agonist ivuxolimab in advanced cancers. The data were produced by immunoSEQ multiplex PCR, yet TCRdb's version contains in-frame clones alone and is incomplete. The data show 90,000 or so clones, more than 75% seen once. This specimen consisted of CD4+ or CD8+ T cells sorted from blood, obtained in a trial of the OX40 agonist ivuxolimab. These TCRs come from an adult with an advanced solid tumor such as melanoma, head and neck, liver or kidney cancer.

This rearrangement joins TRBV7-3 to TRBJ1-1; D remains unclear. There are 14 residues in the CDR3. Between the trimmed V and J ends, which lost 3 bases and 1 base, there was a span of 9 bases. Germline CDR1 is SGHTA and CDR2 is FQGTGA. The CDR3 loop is CASSFEGPNTEAFF. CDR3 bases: TGTGCCAGCAGCTTCGAAGGGCCGAACACTGAAGCTTTCTTT.

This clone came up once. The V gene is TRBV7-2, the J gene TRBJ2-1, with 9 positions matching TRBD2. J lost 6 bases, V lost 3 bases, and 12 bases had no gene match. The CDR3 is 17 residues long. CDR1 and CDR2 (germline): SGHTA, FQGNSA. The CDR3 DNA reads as TGTGCCAGCAGCTTTACAAGCGGGGGGTTTCCGGGCAATGAGCAGTTCTTC. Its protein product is CASSFTSGGFPGNEQFF.

CDR3 amino acids: CASSPPSTDTQYF. The CDR3 DNA is TGTGCCAGCTCACCACCCAGCACAGATACGCAGTATTTT. This sequence joins TRBV18 and TRBJ2-3, with D uncertain. V was cut by 0 bases and J by 0 bases, with 1 base left in between. The germline CDR1 and CDR2 sequences are KGHSH and LQKENI. This CDR3 comprises 13 residues.

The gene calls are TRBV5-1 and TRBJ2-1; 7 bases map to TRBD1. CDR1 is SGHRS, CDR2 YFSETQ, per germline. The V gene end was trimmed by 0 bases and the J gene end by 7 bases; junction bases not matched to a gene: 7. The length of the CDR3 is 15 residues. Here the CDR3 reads CASSLAGTEINEQFF. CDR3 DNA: TGCGCCAGCAGCTTGGCCGGGACAGAAATTAATGAGCAGTTCTTC.

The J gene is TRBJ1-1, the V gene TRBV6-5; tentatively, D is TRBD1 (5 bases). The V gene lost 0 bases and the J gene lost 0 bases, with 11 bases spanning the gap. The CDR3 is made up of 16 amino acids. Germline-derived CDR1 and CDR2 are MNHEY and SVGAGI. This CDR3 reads CASSYSVRGLNTEAFF. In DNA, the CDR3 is TGTGCCAGCAGTTACTCTGTCCGGGGCTTGAACACTGAAGCTTTCTTT.

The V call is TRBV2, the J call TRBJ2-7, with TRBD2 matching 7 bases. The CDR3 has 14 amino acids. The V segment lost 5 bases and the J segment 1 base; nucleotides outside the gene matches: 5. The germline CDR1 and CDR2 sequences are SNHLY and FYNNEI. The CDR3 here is CASSRLAVSYEQYF. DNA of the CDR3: TGTGCCAGCAGTAGACTAGCCGTATCCTACGAGCAGTACTTC.

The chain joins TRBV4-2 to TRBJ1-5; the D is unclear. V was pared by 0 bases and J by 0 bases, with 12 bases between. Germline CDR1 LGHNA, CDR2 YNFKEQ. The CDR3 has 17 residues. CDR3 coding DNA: TGTGCCAGCAGCCAAGATACCGACGGATATAGCAATCAGCCCCAGCATTTT. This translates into CASSQDTDGYSNQPQHF.

Here the CDR3 DNA reads TGTGCCAGCAGTGCCCACGACGGCACCTATGGCTACACCTTC. As protein: CASSAHDGTYGYTF. The chain is built from TRBV28 and TRBJ1-2; no definite D call. The CDR3 sequence is 14 residues long. The V end lost 5 bases, the J end lost 4 bases, and 14 bases lay between the germline ends. The germline V gene encodes CDR1 MDHEN and CDR2 SYDVKM.

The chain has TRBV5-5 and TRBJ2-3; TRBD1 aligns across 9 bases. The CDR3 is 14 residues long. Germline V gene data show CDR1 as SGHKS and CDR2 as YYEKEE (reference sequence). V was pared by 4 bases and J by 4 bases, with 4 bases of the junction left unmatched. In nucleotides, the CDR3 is TGTGCCAGCAGCACGGGACAGGGTGCAGATACGCAGTATTTT. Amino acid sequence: CASSTGQGADTQYF.

CDR3 bases: TGTGCCAGCACCAATCGGGACACACCTGTGGCCTACACCTTC. Its protein product is CASTNRDTPVAYTF. The gene calls are TRBV6-5 and TRBJ1-2; weak D call: TRBD1 (6 bases). This CDR3 has 14 amino acids. The V gene lost 7 bases and the J gene lost 10 bases, with 22 bases spanning the gap. In germline, CDR1 is MNHEY, CDR2 SVGAGI.

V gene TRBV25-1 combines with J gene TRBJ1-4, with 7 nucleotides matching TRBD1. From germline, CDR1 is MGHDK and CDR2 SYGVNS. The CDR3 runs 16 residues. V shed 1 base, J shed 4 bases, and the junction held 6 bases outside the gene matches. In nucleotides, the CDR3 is TGTGCCAGCAGTGAATCTGTCAGGGGGTTTAATGAAAAACTGTTTTTT. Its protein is CASSESVRGFNEKLFF.

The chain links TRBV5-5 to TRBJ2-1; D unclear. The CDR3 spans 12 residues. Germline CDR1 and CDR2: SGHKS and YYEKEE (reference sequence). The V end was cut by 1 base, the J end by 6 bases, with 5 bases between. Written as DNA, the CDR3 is TGTGCCAGCAGCTTGAAAGTCAATGAGCAGTTCTTC. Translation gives CASSLKVNEQFF.

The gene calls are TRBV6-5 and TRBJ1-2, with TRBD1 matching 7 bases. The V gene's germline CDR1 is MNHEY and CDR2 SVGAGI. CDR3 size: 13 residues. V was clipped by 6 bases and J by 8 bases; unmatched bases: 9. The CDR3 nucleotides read TGTGCCAGCAGCCTAAGACAGGGTGGGGGCTACACCTTC. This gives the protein CASSLRQGGGYTF.

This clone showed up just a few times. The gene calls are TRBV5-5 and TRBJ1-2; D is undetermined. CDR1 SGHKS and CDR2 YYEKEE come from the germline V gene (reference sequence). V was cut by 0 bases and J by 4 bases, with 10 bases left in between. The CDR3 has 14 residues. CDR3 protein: CASSLVGLSYGYTF. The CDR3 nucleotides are TGTGCCAGCAGCTTGGTAGGGCTCAGCTATGGCTACACCTTC.

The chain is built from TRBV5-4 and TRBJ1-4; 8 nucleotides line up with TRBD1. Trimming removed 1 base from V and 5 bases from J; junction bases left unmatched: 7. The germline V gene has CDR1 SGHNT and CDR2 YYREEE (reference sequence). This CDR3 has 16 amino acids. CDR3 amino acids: CASSLKSDRANEKLFF. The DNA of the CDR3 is TGTGCCAGCAGCTTGAAATCGGACAGGGCGAATGAAAAACTGTTTTTT.

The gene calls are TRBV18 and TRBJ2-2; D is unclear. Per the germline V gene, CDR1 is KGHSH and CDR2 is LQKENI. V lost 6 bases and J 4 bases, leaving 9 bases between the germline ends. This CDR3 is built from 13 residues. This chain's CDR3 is CASSGVSTGELFF. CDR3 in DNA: TGTGCCAGCTCTGGAGTTAGCACCGGGGAGCTGTTTTTT. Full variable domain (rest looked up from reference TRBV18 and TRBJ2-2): NAGVMQNPRHLVRRRGQEARLRCSPMKGHSHVYWYRQLPEEGLKFMVYLQKENIIDESGMPKERFSAEFPKEGPSILRIQQVVRGDSAAYFCASSGVSTGELFFGEGSRLTVL.

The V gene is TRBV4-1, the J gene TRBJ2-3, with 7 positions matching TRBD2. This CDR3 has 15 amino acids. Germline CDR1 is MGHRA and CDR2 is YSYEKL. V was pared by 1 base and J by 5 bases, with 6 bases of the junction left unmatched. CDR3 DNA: TGCGCCAGCAGCCAAGTGAGCGGGACGGGAGATACGCAGTATTTT. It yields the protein CASSQVSGTGDTQYF.

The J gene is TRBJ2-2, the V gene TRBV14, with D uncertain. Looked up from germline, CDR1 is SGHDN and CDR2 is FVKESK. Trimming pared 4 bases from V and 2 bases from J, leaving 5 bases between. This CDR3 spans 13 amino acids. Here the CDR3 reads CASSPRNTGELFF. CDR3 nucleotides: TGTGCCAGCAGCCCGAGAAACACCGGGGAGCTGTTTTTT. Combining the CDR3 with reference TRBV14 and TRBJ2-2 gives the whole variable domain EAGVTQFPSHSVIEKGQTVTLRCDPISGHDNLYWYRRVMGKEIKFLLHFVKESKQDESGMPNNRFLAERTGGTYSTLKVQPAELEDSGVYFCASSPRNTGELFFGEGSRLTVL.

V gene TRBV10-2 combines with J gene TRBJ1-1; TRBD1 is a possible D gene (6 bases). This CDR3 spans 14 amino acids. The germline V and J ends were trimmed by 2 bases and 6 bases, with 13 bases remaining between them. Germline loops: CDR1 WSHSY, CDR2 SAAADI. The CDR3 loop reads CASSERGGRAEAFF. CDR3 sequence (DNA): TGCGCCAGCAGTGAGAGAGGGGGGAGGGCTGAAGCTTTCTTT.

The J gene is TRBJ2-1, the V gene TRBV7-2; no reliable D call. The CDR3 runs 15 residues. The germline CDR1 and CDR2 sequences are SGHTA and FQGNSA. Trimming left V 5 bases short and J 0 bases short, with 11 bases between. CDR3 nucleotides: TGTGCCAGCAGCCCAATGGGCCACTCCTACAATGAGCAGTTCTTC. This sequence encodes CASSPMGHSYNEQFF.

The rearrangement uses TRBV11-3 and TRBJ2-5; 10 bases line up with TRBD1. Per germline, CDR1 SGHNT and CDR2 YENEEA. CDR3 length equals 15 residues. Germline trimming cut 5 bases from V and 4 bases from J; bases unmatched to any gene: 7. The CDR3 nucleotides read TGTGCCAGCAGCCCCCGCAGGGACAGGGGAGAGACCCAGTACTTC. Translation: CASSPRRDRGETQYF. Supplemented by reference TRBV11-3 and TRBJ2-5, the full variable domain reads EAGVVQSPRYKIIEKKQPVAFWCNPISGHNTLYWYLQNLGQGPELLIRYENEEAVDDSQLPKDRFSAERLKGVDSTLKIQPAELGDSAVYLCASSPRRDRGETQYFGPGTRLLVL.

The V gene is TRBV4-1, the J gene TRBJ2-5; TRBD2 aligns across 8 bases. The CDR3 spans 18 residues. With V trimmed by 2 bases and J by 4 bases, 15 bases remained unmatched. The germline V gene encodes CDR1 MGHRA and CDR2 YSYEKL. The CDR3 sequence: CASSQRSAGRAWRETQYF. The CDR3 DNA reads TGCGCCAGCAGCCAAAGATCGGCCGGGAGGGCATGGAGAGAGACCCAGTACTTC.

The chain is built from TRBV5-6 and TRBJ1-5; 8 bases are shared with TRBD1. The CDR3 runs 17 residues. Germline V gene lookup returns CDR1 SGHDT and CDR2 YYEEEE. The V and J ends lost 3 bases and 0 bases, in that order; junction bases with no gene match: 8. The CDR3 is CASSSFTTGDSNQPQHF. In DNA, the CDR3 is TGTGCCAGCAGCTCCTTTACGACAGGGGATAGCAATCAGCCCCAGCATTTT.

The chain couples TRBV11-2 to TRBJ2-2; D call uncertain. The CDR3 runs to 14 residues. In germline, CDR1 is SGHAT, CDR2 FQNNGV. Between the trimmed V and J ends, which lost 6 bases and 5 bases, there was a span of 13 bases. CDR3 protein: CASSGIGSTGELFF. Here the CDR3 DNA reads TGTGCCAGCAGTGGGATAGGTTCTACCGGGGAGCTGTTTTTT.

Here the CDR3 DNA reads TGTGCCAGCTCACCCGGGACTAGCGGAACCTACGAGCAGTACTTC. Translated: CASSPGTSGTYEQYF. The chain has TRBV18 and TRBJ2-7; 11 positions match TRBD2. Unmatched junction bases numbered 3, after V lost 3 bases and J lost 2 bases. Germline V gene sequence: CDR1 KGHSH, CDR2 LQKENI. The CDR3 totals 15 residues.

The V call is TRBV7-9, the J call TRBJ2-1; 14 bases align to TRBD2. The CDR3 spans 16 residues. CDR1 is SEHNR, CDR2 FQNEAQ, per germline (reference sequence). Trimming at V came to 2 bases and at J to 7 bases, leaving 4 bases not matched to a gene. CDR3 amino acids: CASSLQGLAGANEQFF. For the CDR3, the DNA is TGTGCCAGCAGCTTACAGGGACTAGCGGGAGCAAATGAGCAGTTCTTC.